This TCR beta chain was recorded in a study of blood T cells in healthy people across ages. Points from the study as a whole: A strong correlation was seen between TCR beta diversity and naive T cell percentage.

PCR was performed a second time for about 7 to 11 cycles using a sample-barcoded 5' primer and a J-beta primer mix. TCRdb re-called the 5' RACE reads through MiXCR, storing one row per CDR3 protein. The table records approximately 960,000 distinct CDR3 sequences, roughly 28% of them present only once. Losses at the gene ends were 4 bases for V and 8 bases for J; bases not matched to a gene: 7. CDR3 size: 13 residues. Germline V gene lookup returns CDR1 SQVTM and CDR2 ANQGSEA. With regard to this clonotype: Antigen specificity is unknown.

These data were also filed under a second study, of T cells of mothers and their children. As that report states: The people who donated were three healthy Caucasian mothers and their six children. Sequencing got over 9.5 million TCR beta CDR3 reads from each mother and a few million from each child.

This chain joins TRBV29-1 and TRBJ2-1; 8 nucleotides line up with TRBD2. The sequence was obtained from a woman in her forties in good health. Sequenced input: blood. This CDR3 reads CSVVAGGTHEQFF. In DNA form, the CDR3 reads TGCAGCGTTGTTGCGGGAGGTACCCATGAGCAGTTCTTC.